This note documents a single T cell receptor (beta chain) sequence. Its antigen is unknown. This sample is part of a study of CD8+CD57+ T cells in acquired aplastic anemia. The wider study: Sorted CD4+ and CD8+ cells yielded DNA averaging around 3 ug. Study-level findings and limits: Shared by patients and controls, 25 to 30 CD8+ CDR3s were abundant in patients.

Per germline, CDR1 SGHVS and CDR2 FQNEAQ. Germline trimming cut 3 bases from V and 5 bases from J; bases unmatched to any gene: 8. This CDR3 region has 16 residues. All sequencing subjects had displayed CD8+CD57+ cell expansion on flow cytometry. The patients all had a severe acquired aplastic anemia diagnosis. The use of genomic DNA as template underpinned the TCR beta VDJ and CDR3 profiling. TCRdb re-analysed the reads in MiXCR, keeping a single row per CDR3 protein. The sample records approximately 190,000 distinct CDR3 sequences, around 45% being singletons. Sequencing input: sorted CD4+, CD8+, or CD8+CD57+ T cells (not recorded which) from PBMCs. The receptor comes from a human donor with aplastic anemia. This chain connects TRBV7-8 to TRBJ2-2, with 8 bases matching TRBD1. The CDR3 coding sequence is TGTGCCAGCAGCTTGGGACAGGTAGCCATAACCGGGGAGCTGTTTTTT. Its translation is CASSLGQVAITGELFF.